Included here is one TCR beta chain sequence, with context. This receptor's antigen is unknown. Qualities for individual bases were not recorded, and no much larger clone is one base off. The V and J ends are trimmed by 1 base and 2 bases, leaving 14 bases between them. The CDR3 sequence holds 15 residues, the cysteine and phenylalanine included. Of all the DNA, just the CDR3 is kept, 45 bases in frame from base 1. CDR1 and CDR2 (DFQATT, SNEGSKA) derive from the germline V gene (reference sequence). Library preparation used PCR. DNA from cultured CD4+ T cells underwent TCR sequencing with the Oncomine TCR Beta short-read assay at the Johns Hopkins FTIC core. The QIAamp micro DNA kit was used to extract genomic DNA from the cultured CD4+ T cells. Oncomine TCR Beta libraries made from cultured CD4+ T cells were pooled using unique dual indexes and sequenced on an Illumina iSeq 100. In the authors' own workflow: Non-productive sequences were removed, and CDR3s that did not start with C, did not end with F or W, or were shorter than 7 amino acids were discarded. The MANAFEST web application identified antigen-specific clonotypes by comparing peptide-stimulated wells against reference wells and other culture wells. Positive clones required FDR below 0.05, an odds ratio above 5, and productive frequency above 0.1% in at least two of three replicate wells. A clonotype counted as cross-reactive if it showed significant expansion both in the SARS-CoV-2 spike wells and in at least one common cold coronavirus spike condition. Similarity between CDR3 sequences was evaluated in R version 3.6.1 using Levenshtein distances (stringdist) and unrooted phylogenetic trees (ape). The public sequencing data were trimmed at Q25 with fastp and processed into clonotypes with MiXCR by TCRdb, which kept only in-frame beta chains. Each record represents a unique CDR3 protein, reported with the most common genes and DNA among its rows. The V and J calls and clone size are TCRdb's, not the authors'. This sample lists thousands of distinct CDR3 sequences; 45% to 60% were detected once. 8% of the sample comes from the top ten.

This sample was included in a study of vaccination and CD4 T cells after COVID-19 (dated by TCRdb to the early 2020s). With regard to the full study: Every convalescent patient had a positive nasal swab PCR test for SARS-CoV-2, with mild disease in roughly 10 patients and severe disease in one. Post-vaccine blood samples were obtained a median of around 74 days after the second vaccine dose, with a range of roughly 12 to 250 days. The spike-specific CD4+ TCR repertoire was compared before and after mRNA vaccination in over nine COVID-19 convalescent patients and a handful of infection-naive healthy vaccine recipients. Participants got two doses of the Pfizer-BioNTech BNT162b2 vaccine (n=8) or two doses of the Moderna mRNA-1273 vaccine (n=2). Control cultures received a CEFX viral epitope pool as the positive control, an HIV-1 Nef peptide pool as the negative control, or no peptide. Post-COVID blood samples from convalescent patients were collected a median of approximately 100 days after diagnosis, with a range of 35 to 161 days. For stimulating the cultures, overlapping spike peptide pools were used, derived from SARS-CoV-2 as well as from the common cold coronaviruses HCoV-NL63, HCoV-OC43 and HCoV-229E. Six males and four females were included in the convalescent cohort, with two Hispanic individuals, seven Caucasians, two Asians and one multiracial person represented.

Here is what the overall study found, with its caveats: In convalescent patients, nearly all vaccine-specific clones (304 of 307) were found to be mono-reactive for SARS-CoV-2 spike rather than cross-reactive with common cold coronaviruses. Although the median number of SARS-CoV-2-reactive clonotypes went up from fewer than 25 after infection to 38 after vaccination, the increase was not significant. Relatively few convalescent patients were included in the study, and early timepoints after natural infection were not analyzed. Among convalescent patients, a median roughly 90% of the SARS-CoV-2-reactive clones seen after vaccination appeared only after vaccination, which suggests priming specific to the vaccine.

This sample's treatment or condition label indicates: roughly nine-day PBMC culture with coronavirus spike peptide pools or control peptides (ViraFEST assay). The study used the ViraFEST assay, which expanded antigen-specific T cells with peptide pools and then identified expanded clonotypes by TCR sequencing. Positive SARS-CoV-2 PCR tests in the convalescent patients dated from March to December 2020, before Alpha, Beta and Delta variants emerged in the United States. PBMCs were cultured at about 2 million per well in IMDM supplemented with 5% human AB serum and 8 to 10 IU/ml IL-2, with about 10 ug/ml peptide pools added. On days 3 and 7, half of the culture medium was replaced with fresh IL-2-containing medium. After roughly 9 days of culture, CD4+ T cells were isolated by negative selection with the EasySep CD4+ T cell isolation kit. Ficoll-Paque Plus gradient centrifugation was used to isolate PBMCs from whole blood, and the isolated PBMCs were then either used fresh or cryopreserved at -140C. Culture conditions were generally each tested in triplicate wells.

The clonotype comes from a human donor who had recovered from COVID-19. The V and J genes are TRBV20-1 and TRBJ2-5; the D match is possibly TRBD1 or TRBD2, with 5 bases aligned in each. The sequenced material came from CD4+ T cells from blood, cultured in vitro. CDR3 reads: CSARVFGGRQETQYF. The sequence in DNA is TGCAGTGCTAGAGTGTTTGGGGGACGGCAAGAGACCCAGTACTTC.